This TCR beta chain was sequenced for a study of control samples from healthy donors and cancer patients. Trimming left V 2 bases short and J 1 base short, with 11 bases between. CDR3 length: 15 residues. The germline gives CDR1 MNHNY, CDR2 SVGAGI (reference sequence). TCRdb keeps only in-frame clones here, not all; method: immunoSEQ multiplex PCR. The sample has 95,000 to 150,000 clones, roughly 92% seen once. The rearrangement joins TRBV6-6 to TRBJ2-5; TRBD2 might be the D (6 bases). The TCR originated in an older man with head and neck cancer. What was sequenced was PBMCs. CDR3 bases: TGTGCCAGCAGTTACCCCGGGACTGGCCAAGAGACCCAGTACTTC. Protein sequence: CASSYPGTGQETQYF.